These 16 T cell receptor beta chains were sequenced from one sample in a study of vaccination and CD4 T cells after COVID-19. In TCRdb, the PCR reads were re-called with MiXCR into one record per CDR3 protein. The profile shows fewer than 25,000 distinct CDR3 sequences, under 60% of them singletons. The sequences come from CD4+ T cells from blood, collected before SARS-CoV-2 vaccination. The receptors stem from a human donor who had recovered from COVID-19.

This clonotype turned up a few times. V gene TRBV15 combines with J gene TRBJ2-5; 7 nucleotides match TRBD1. Germline V gives CDR1 LNHNV, CDR2 YYDKDF (reference sequence). J lost 1 base, V lost 2 bases, and 4 bases had no gene match. The CDR3 is 15 residues long. The DNA for the CDR3 is TGTGCCACCAGCAGATTGGCAGGGGGCCAAGAGACCCAGTACTTC. It translates to CATSRLAGGQETQYF.

This clonotype occurred a few times. This chain connects TRBV28 to TRBJ2-3; D is uncertain. The V gene lost 5 bases and the J gene lost 1 base, with 16 bases spanning the gap. Per the germline V gene, CDR1 is MDHEN and CDR2 is SYDVKM. The CDR3 has 16 amino acids. The chain's CDR3 is CASSVIRDGGTDTQYF. CDR3 bases: TGTGCCAGCAGTGTCATTAGAGACGGAGGCACAGATACGCAGTATTTT.

J is TRBJ1-2 and V is TRBV6-1; 7 bases line up with TRBD1. CDR1 MNHNS and CDR2 SASEGT come from the germline V gene. The CDR3 sequence is 14 residues long. V shed 10 bases and J 4 bases; nucleotides not matched to a gene: 12. The CDR3 reads CATQTRGRGYGYTF. CDR3 in DNA: TGTGCCACTCAAACGAGGGGGCGCGGCTATGGCTACACCTTC.

This clonotype has just a few counts. This chain joins TRBV28 and TRBJ2-5; D perhaps matches TRBD1 (5 bases). This CDR3 region has 16 residues. Germline CDR1 and CDR2: MDHEN and SYDVKM. V gave up 6 bases and J gave up 2 bases, with 19 bases separating them. In DNA, the CDR3 is TGTGCCAGCAGAGGCCATTCAGGGCTCGGGCAAGAGACCCAGTACTTC. This codes for CASRGHSGLGQETQYF. The full variable domain, in which reference TRBV28 and TRBJ2-5 provide the parts outside the CDR3, is DVKVTQSSRYLVKRTGEKVFLECVQDMDHENMFWYRQDPGLGLRLIYFSYDVKMKEKGDIPEGYSVSREKKERFSLILESASTNQTSMYLCASRGHSGLGQETQYFGPGTRLLVL.

The gene calls are TRBV7-2 and TRBJ2-1, with a weak D call TRBD2 (5 bases). CDR1 and CDR2 from the germline V gene are SGHTA and FQGNSA. CDR3 length equals 16 residues. V was shortened by 2 bases and J by 8 bases, with 19 bases between the two germline ends. The CDR3 region has the DNA TGTGCCAGCAGCTTAAACCTACTAGTCGGAGGCGATGAGCAGTTCTTC. It encodes CASSLNLLVGGDEQFF.

This clonotype has a handful of counts. The J gene is TRBJ1-5, the V gene TRBV2; 8 bases match TRBD1. The CDR3 contains 15 residues. Germline assignment: CDR1 SNHLY and CDR2 FYNNEI. V shed 6 bases and J 3 bases; nucleotides not matched to a gene: 7. The chain's CDR3 is CASSPGGDFNQPQHF. In DNA form, the CDR3 reads TGTGCCAGCAGCCCAGGGGGCGACTTCAATCAGCCCCAGCATTTT.

The chain uses TRBV2 and TRBJ2-1; TRBD2 matches 7 bases. Germline V lookup: CDR1 SNHLY, CDR2 FYNNEI. The CDR3 contains 16 residues. V lost 6 bases to trimming and J lost 1 base; unmatched junction nucleotides: 9. The CDR3 loop reads CASSGYLADSYNEQFF. The CDR3 coding sequence is TGTGCCAGCAGCGGGTACCTAGCGGATTCCTACAATGAGCAGTTCTTC.

J is TRBJ2-5 and V is TRBV28; unclear D gene. V was shortened by 6 bases and J by 7 bases, with 15 bases between the two germline ends. The CDR3 has 13 amino acids. Germline CDR1 is MDHEN and CDR2 is SYDVKM. The CDR3 region is CASSQAPTGTQYF. The DNA for the CDR3 is TGTGCCAGCAGCCAAGCCCCCACCGGGACCCAGTACTTC.

The gene calls are TRBV28 and TRBJ1-1; TRBD1 is a possible D gene (6 bases). With 5 bases removed from V and 6 bases from J, the gap between germline ends came to 16 bases. Germline loops: CDR1 MDHEN, CDR2 SYDVKM. The CDR3 is made up of 14 amino acids. The CDR3: CASSVGGGLAEAFF. Written as DNA, the CDR3 is TGTGCCAGCAGTGTAGGAGGGGGTTTGGCTGAAGCTTTCTTT.

The chain combines TRBV7-9 with TRBJ2-1, with 14 nucleotides matching TRBD2. Germline V gene data show CDR1 as SEHNR and CDR2 as FQNEAQ (reference sequence). The CDR3 is 15 amino acids. Germline trimming cut 7 bases from V and 8 bases from J; bases unmatched to any gene: 7. DNA of the CDR3: TGTGCCAGCATGACTAGCGGGAGGGCCCCGGATGAGCAGTTCTTC. Its protein product is CASMTSGRAPDEQFF.

The rearrangement uses TRBV11-2 and TRBJ2-7; the match to TRBD2 covers 7 bases. V lost 0 bases and J lost 6; bases outside the gene matches: 8. The CDR3 has 15 residues. Per germline, CDR1 SGHAT and CDR2 FQNNGV. CDR3 sequence: CASSLDSWTRREQYF. The CDR3 coding sequence is TGTGCCAGCAGCTTAGATTCCTGGACTAGACGCGAGCAGTACTTC. Full variable domain (remainder filled in from reference TRBV11-2 and TRBJ2-7): EAGVAQSPRYKIIEKRQSVAFWCNPISGHATLYWYQQILGQGPKLLIQFQNNGVVDDSQLPKDRFSAERLKGVDSTLKIQPAKLEDSAVYLCASSLDSWTRREQYFGPGTRLTVT.

This chain connects TRBV9 to TRBJ1-6; D is undetermined. The CDR3 covers 13 residues. V was trimmed by 4 bases and J by 10 bases, leaving 12 bases between them. The germline V gene encodes CDR1 SGDLS and CDR2 YYNGEE. DNA for the CDR3: TGTGCCAGCAGCTTCGGCCGTGGATCACCCCTCCACTTT. Translating it yields CASSFGRGSPLHF. The full variable domain, with the rest looked up from reference TRBV9 and TRBJ1-6, is DSGVTQTPKHLITATGQRVTLRCSPRSGDLSVYWYQQSLDQGLQFLIQYYNGEERAKGNILERFSAQQFPDLHSELNLSSLELGDSALYFCASSFGRGSPLHFGNGTRLTVT.

The rearrangement uses TRBV6-2 or TRBV6-3 and TRBJ2-1; D remains ambiguous. Trimming removed 5 bases from V and 8 bases from J, with 16 bases in between. Germline CDR1 MNHEY, CDR2 SVGEGT. The CDR3 covers 14 residues. DNA of the CDR3: TGTGCCAGCAGTGCCATGGATAGGGTTCATGAGCAGTTCTTC. This encodes CASSAMDRVHEQFF.

The rearrangement links TRBV6-1 to TRBJ1-6; no definite D call. Germline V gene data show CDR1 as MNHNS and CDR2 as SASEGT. The CDR3 spans 13 residues. The V and J ends lost 7 bases and 10 bases respectively, with 14 bases between them. CDR3 amino acids: CASNRALGSPLHF. The CDR3 DNA reads as TGTGCCAGCAATCGGGCGCTGGGATCACCCCTCCACTTT.

The chain joins TRBV28 to TRBJ2-3, with TRBD2 matching over 11 bases. Germline CDR1 is MDHEN and CDR2 is SYDVKM. The ends lost 3 bases at V and 3 bases at J; junction bases unmatched: 8. CDR3 length: 17 residues. The CDR3 bases are TGTGCCAGCAGTTTGAGTACTAGCGGGAGAAGTACAGATACGCAGTATTTT. Residues: CASSLSTSGRSTDTQYF.

The V gene is TRBV7-2, the J gene TRBJ1-2; TRBD1 matches 8 bases. The length of the CDR3 is 15 residues. The germline gives CDR1 SGHTA, CDR2 FQGNSA. Trimming removed 2 bases from V and 0 bases from J; junction bases left unmatched: 2. In DNA, the CDR3 is TGTGCCAGCAGCTTACTACAGGGGGCTAACTATGGCTACACCTTC. It codes for CASSLLQGANYGYTF.